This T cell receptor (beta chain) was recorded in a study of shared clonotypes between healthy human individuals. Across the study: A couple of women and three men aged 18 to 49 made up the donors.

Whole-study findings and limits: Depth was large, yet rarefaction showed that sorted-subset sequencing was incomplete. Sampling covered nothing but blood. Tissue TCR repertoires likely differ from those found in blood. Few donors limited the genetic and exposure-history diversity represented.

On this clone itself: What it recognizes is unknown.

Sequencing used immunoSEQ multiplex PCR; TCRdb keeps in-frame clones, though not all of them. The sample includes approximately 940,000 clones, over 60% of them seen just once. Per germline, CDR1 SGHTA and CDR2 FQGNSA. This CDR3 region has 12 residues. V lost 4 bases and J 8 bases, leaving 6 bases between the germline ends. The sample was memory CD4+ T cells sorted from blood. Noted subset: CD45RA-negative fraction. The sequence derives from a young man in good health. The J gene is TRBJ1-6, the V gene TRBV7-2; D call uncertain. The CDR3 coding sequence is TGTGCCAGCAGCTCTTTTGATTCACCCCTCCACTTT. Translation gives CASSSFDSPLHF. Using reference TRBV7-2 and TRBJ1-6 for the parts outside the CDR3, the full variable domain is GAGVSQSPSNKVTEKGKDVELRCDPISGHTALYWYRQSLGQGLEFLIYFQGNSAPDKSGLPSDRFSAERTGGSVSTLTIQRTQQEDSAVYLCASSSFDSPLHFGNGTRLTVT.